This T cell receptor (beta chain) is from a study of blood T cell repertoires in COVID-19. Study details: The United States, Italy and Spain were the sources of the acute and convalescent COVID-19 samples. The analysed material was cDNA or gDNA that came from T cells, B-cell-depleted T cells, or PBMCs.

This clone was picked up one time. Study processing details: Reference gene primers were amplified, and this amplification served to estimate nucleated cell counts. TCRdb's copy holds only in-frame clones and misses some; the assay was immunoSEQ multiplex PCR. The V and J calls and clone size were taken over from that table, and D and trimming were inferred from the DNA. Of around 250,000 clones listed, approximately 85% were seen once; the top ten hold about 12%. This CDR3 contains 15 residues. V was pared by 5 bases and J by 4 bases, with 15 bases between. CDR1 and CDR2 (germline): MNHEY, SVGAGI. Sequenced: peripheral blood. The chain employs TRBV6-5 and TRBJ1-5; D is undetermined. This clonotype was sampled from an elderly man with acute or convalescent COVID-19. Here the CDR3 reads CASSIDGFGNQPQHF. The CDR3 DNA is TGTGCCAGCAGTATCGACGGATTCGGGAATCAGCCCCAGCATTTT.